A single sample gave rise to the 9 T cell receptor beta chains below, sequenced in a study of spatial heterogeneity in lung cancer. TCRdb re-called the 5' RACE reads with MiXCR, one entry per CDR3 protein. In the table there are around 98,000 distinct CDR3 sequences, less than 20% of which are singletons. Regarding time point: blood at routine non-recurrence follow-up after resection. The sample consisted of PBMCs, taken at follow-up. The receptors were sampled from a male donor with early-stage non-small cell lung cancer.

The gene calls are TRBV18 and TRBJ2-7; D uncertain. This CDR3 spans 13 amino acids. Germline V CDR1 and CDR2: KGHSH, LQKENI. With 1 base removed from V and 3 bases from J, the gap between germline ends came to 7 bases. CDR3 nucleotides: TGTGCCAGCTCACCACAATCGGTCTACGAGCAGTACGTC. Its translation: CASSPQSVYEQYV.

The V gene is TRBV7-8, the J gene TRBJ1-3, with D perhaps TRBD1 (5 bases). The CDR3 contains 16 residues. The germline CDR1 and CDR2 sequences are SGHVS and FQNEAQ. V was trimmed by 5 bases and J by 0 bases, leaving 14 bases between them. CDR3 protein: CASSPAGQNSGNTIYF. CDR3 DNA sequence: TGTGCCAGCAGCCCCGCGGGGCAGAACTCTGGAAACACCATATATTTT.

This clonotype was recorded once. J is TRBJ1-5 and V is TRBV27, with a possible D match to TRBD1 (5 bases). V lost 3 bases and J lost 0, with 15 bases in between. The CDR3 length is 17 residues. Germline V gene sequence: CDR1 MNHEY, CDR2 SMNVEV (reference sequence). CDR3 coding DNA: TGTGCCAGCAGTTTTAGGGGCGAGAAGTATAGCAATCAGCCCCAGCATTTT. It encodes CASSFRGEKYSNQPQHF.

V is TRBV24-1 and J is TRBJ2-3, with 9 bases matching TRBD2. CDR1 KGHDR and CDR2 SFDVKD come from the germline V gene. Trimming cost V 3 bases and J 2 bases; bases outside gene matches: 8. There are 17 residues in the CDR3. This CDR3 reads CATSDNGGRAATDTQYF. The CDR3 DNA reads TGTGCCACCAGTGATAATGGCGGGAGGGCCGCCACAGATACGCAGTATTTT.

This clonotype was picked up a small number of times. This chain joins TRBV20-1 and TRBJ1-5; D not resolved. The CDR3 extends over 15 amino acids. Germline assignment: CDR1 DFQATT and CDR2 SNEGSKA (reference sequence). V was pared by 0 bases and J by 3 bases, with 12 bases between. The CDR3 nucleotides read TGCAGTGCTAGAGATCTAACGGGAGACAATCAGCCCCAGCATTTT. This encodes CSARDLTGDNQPQHF.

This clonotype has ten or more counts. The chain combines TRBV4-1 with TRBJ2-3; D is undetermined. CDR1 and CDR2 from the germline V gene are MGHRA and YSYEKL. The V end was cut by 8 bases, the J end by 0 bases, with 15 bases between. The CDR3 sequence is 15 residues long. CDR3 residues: CASADQAISTDTQYF. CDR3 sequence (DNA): TGCGCCAGCGCCGACCAGGCGATTAGCACAGATACGCAGTATTTT.

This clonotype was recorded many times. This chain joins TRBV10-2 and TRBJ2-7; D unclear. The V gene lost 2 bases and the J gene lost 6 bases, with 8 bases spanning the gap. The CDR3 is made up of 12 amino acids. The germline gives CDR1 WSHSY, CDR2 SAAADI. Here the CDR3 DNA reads TGCGCCAGCAGTGAGAGGGCAGGCGAGCAGTACTTC. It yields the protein CASSERAGEQYF.

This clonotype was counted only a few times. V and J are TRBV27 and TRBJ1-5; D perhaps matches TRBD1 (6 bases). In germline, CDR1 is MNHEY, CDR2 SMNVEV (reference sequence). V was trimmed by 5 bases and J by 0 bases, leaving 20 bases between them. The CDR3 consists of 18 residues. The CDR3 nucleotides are TGTGCCAGCAGTCAATCCGCGACAGGACAATATAGCAATCAGCCCCAGCATTTT. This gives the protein CASSQSATGQYSNQPQHF.

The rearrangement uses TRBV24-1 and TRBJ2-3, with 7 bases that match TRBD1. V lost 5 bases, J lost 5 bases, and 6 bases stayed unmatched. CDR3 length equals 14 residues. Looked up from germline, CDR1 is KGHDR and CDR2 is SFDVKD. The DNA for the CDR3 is TGTGCCACCAGTGCGACAGGGTATAGAGATACGCAGTATTTT. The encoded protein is CATSATGYRDTQYF.